This passage covers 24 T cell receptor beta chains from one sample sequenced in a study of CD8 T cells in Susac syndrome. It was with random hexamers that roughly 0.5 to 1 ug RNA was reverse transcribed. MiXCR, applied by TCRdb to the immunoSEQ multiplex PCR reads, yields one record per CDR3 protein. The table has roughly 180,000 distinct CDR3 sequences, 85% to 95% seen once; the top ten hold 0.1%. The material sequenced was CD4+ T cells from PBMCs. Receptor source: a human donor in good health.

V usage is TRBV19 and J usage is TRBJ2-4; D is ambiguous. The length of the CDR3 is 18 residues. CDR1 is LNHDA and CDR2 is SQIVND in the germline V gene (reference sequence). Trimming removed 2 bases from V and 5 bases from J, with 22 bases in between. The CDR3 coding sequence is TGTGCCAGTAGTATATTTCAGCTATCCGTGGATGTCGAAAACATTCAGTACTTC. This encodes CASSIFQLSVDVENIQYF. The full variable domain, in which reference TRBV19 and TRBJ2-4 provide the parts outside the CDR3, is DGGITQSPKYLFRKEGQNVTLSCEQNLNHDAMYWYRQDPGQGLRLIYYSQIVNDFQKGDIAEGYSVSREKKESFPLTVTSAQKNPTAFYLCASSIFQLSVDVENIQYFGAGTRLSVL.

The rearrangement uses TRBV7-2 and TRBJ2-7, with 7 bases lining up with TRBD1. Trimming at V came to 3 bases and at J to 2 bases, leaving 1 base not matched to a gene. CDR3 length: 13 amino acids. The germline CDR1 and CDR2 sequences are SGHTA and FQGNSA. CDR3 bases: TGTGCCAGCAGCTTTGGGACAGCCTACGAGCAGTACTTC. Encoded protein: CASSFGTAYEQYF.

The chain uses TRBV3-1 and TRBJ1-5; D unresolved. Germline V gene data show CDR1 as LGHDT and CDR2 as YNNKEL (reference sequence). Deletions cut 0 bases from V and 4 bases from J, with 10 bases between. This CDR3 spans 15 amino acids. The CDR3 coding sequence is TGTGCCAGCAGCCAAGACCGGGCGACGAATCAGCCCCAGCATTTT. Protein product: CASSQDRATNQPQHF.

Only one count was recorded for this clonotype. This chain connects TRBV29-1 to TRBJ2-5, with 8 bases aligning to TRBD2. The CDR3 consists of 12 residues. From germline, CDR1 is SQVTM and CDR2 ANQGSEA. After removal of 4 bases from V and 8 bases from J, the junction contained 6 bases not matched to a gene. CDR3 region: CSVVFRGGTQYF. The DNA for the CDR3 is TGCAGCGTTGTATTCCGGGGGGGTACCCAGTACTTC.

The V gene is TRBV6-2 or TRBV6-3, the J gene TRBJ2-3; D not resolved. V lost 6 bases and J lost 2, with 15 bases in between. CDR1 and CDR2 from the germline V gene are MNHEY and SVGEGT. CDR3 length equals 15 residues. CDR3 amino acids: CASSRISTNTDTQYF. In DNA, the CDR3 is TGTGCCAGCAGCCGGATTTCAACCAACACAGATACGCAGTATTTT.

The CDR3 DNA is TGTGCCAGCAGGACAGCCTCCTACGAGCAGTACTTC. It yields the protein CASRTASYEQYF. J is TRBJ2-7 and V is TRBV12-3 or TRBV12-4, with D possibly TRBD1 on 5 matching bases. This CDR3 spans 12 amino acids. Trimming cost V 6 bases and J 0 bases, with 6 bases left between them.

The J gene is TRBJ2-5, the V gene TRBV9; 9 bases agree with TRBD2. From germline, CDR1 is SGDLS and CDR2 YYNGEE. V was clipped by 0 bases and J by 5 bases; unmatched bases: 17. The CDR3 runs 19 residues. In nucleotides, the CDR3 is TGTGCCAGCAGCGTAGGTTGGGATGGGCTAGCGGGAAGGAGGGAGACCCAGTACTTC. Its translation: CASSVGWDGLAGRRETQYF.

The rearrangement uses TRBV12-3 or TRBV12-4 and TRBJ2-6, with D possibly being TRBD1 (5 bases). Deletions cut 6 bases from V and 2 bases from J, with 11 bases between. The length of the CDR3 is 15 residues. This CDR3 reads CASRDQGTGANVLTF. In DNA, the CDR3 is TGTGCCAGCAGGGACCAGGGAACTGGGGCCAACGTCCTGACTTTC.

V usage is TRBV29-1 and J usage is TRBJ2-7, with 7 nucleotides matching TRBD2. CDR1 is SQVTM, CDR2 ANQGSEA, per germline. This CDR3 comprises 16 residues. V gave up 4 bases and J gave up 0 bases; unmatched junction bases: 12. The CDR3 region is CSVGFGGTGGSYEQYF. In nucleotides, the CDR3 is TGCAGCGTTGGATTTGGTGGGACGGGAGGCTCCTACGAGCAGTACTTC.

The chain combines TRBV19 with TRBJ2-7, with 7 bases aligning to TRBD2. The V and J ends lost 11 bases and 7 bases, in that order; junction bases with no gene match: 17. CDR1 is LNHDA, CDR2 SQIVND, per germline (reference sequence). This CDR3 has 14 amino acids. The CDR3 nucleotides read TGTGCCCGTTACCGCGGACTAGTAGAACCGGAGCAGTACTTC. The encoded protein is CARYRGLVEPEQYF. The full variable domain, its missing parts supplied by reference TRBV19 and TRBJ2-7, is DGGITQSPKYLFRKEGQNVTLSCEQNLNHDAMYWYRQDPGQGLRLIYYSQIVNDFQKGDIAEGYSVSREKKESFPLTVTSAQKNPTAFYLCARYRGLVEPEQYFGPGTRLTVT.

The chain has TRBV7-2 and TRBJ2-1; 13 nucleotides agree with TRBD2. Germline assignment: CDR1 SGHTA and CDR2 FQGNSA. The CDR3 runs 15 residues. V shed 5 bases and J 8 bases; nucleotides not matched to a gene: 6. The CDR3 sequence: CASSPWTSGGDEQFF. The CDR3 coding sequence is TGTGCCAGCAGCCCCTGGACTAGCGGGGGCGATGAGCAGTTCTTC.

This chain connects TRBV7-2 to TRBJ1-2; the D is unclear. Trimming stripped 2 bases from V and 5 bases from J, with 6 bases between. The CDR3 extends over 12 amino acids. CDR1 is SGHTA, CDR2 FQGNSA, per germline. The chain's CDR3 is CASSLNGYGYTF. The CDR3 DNA follows: TGTGCCAGCAGCTTAAATGGTTATGGCTACACCTTC.

The V call is TRBV20-1, the J call TRBJ2-1; TRBD2 agrees at 12 bases. V trimming: 3 bases; J trimming: 8 bases; junction bases outside the gene matches: 5. Germline CDR1 and CDR2: DFQATT and SNEGSKA (reference sequence). The CDR3 runs to 14 residues. The CDR3 loop is CSASPGLAGHEQFF. CDR3 sequence (DNA): TGCAGTGCTAGTCCAGGACTAGCGGGACATGAGCAGTTCTTC.

In this sample, this clonotype turned up a few times. This sequence joins TRBV5-4 and TRBJ2-1; 7 bases are shared with TRBD1. The germline V gene encodes CDR1 SGHNT and CDR2 YYREEE (reference sequence). Trimming cost V 4 bases and J 7 bases; bases outside gene matches: 5. This CDR3 region has 13 residues. The CDR3 region is CASSQYRGNEQFF. CDR3 sequence (DNA): TGTGCCAGCAGCCAGTACAGGGGAAATGAGCAGTTCTTC. Full variable domain (rest looked up from reference TRBV5-4 and TRBJ2-1): ETGVTQSPTHLIKTRGQQVTLRCSSQSGHNTVSWYQQALGQGPQFIFQYYREEENGRGNFPPRFSGLQFPNYSSELNVNALELDDSALYLCASSQYRGNEQFFGPGTRLTVL.

In this sample, this clonotype turned up once. V gene TRBV29-1 combines with J gene TRBJ2-7, with 10 bases fitting TRBD1. CDR1 is SQVTM and CDR2 is ANQGSEA in the germline V gene. The CDR3 contains 13 residues. V was clipped by 4 bases and J by 3 bases; unmatched bases: 3. CDR3 sequence (DNA): TGCAGCGTTGCGGACAGGGGGTACTACGAGCAGTACTTC. It yields the protein CSVADRGYYEQYF.

The chain combines TRBV27 with TRBJ1-3; possibly TRBD1 for D (5 bases). The CDR3 length is 15 residues. Germline V gives CDR1 MNHEY, CDR2 SMNVEV (reference sequence). Trimming took off 6 bases at V and 4 bases at J, with 16 bases between the two ends. CDR3: CASRRRPGYGNTIYF. The DNA for the CDR3 is TGTGCCAGCAGACGACGCCCAGGGTACGGAAACACCATATATTTT.

Only one count was recorded for this clonotype. The CDR3 reads CASAGETQYF. The CDR3 coding sequence is TGTGCCTCAGCGGGCGAGACCCAGTACTTC. The J gene is TRBJ2-5, the V gene TRBV30, with D perhaps TRBD2 (6 bases). This CDR3 comprises 10 residues. Between the trimmed V and J ends, which lost 7 bases and 5 bases, there was a span of 8 bases. The germline V gene has CDR1 GTSNPN and CDR2 SVGIG (reference sequence).

The chain is built from TRBV20-1 and TRBJ2-1, with D perhaps assigned TRBD1 or TRBD2 (6 bases each). The germline gives CDR1 DFQATT, CDR2 SNEGSKA (reference sequence). V was shortened by 5 bases and J by 9 bases, with 17 bases between the two germline ends. The CDR3 is made up of 13 amino acids. The chain's CDR3 is CSAWGAGSGEQFF. CDR3 in DNA: TGCAGTGCTTGGGGGGCAGGAAGCGGTGAGCAGTTCTTC.

This chain uses TRBV28 with TRBJ1-2; D unclear. V gave up 5 bases and J gave up 4 bases, with 8 bases separating them. The CDR3 length is 12 residues. From germline, CDR1 is MDHEN and CDR2 SYDVKM. The CDR3 sequence is CASSRAGYGYTF. CDR3 sequence (DNA): TGTGCCAGCAGTCGGGCCGGCTATGGCTACACCTTC.

This rearrangement joins TRBV30 to TRBJ2-2, with D unclear. V dropped 1 base and J dropped 7 bases, with 10 bases sitting between them. CDR3 length: 13 residues. CDR1 GTSNPN and CDR2 SVGIG come from the germline V gene (reference sequence). The CDR3 spells CAWSGLGYGELFF. CDR3 in DNA: TGTGCCTGGAGTGGTCTTGGATACGGGGAGCTGTTTTTT.

This chain uses TRBV11-2 with TRBJ1-4, with D hard to call. Germline values: CDR1 SGHAT, CDR2 FQNNGV. The germline V and J ends were trimmed by 7 bases and 8 bases, with 17 bases remaining between them. This CDR3 is built from 14 residues. The CDR3 nucleotides are TGTGCCAGCACCCTCGGGCCCCACGGAGAAAAACTGTTTTTT. This sequence encodes CASTLGPHGEKLFF.

This chain connects TRBV2 to TRBJ2-7; 7 nucleotides align to TRBD2. V lost 6 bases and J lost 4; bases outside the gene matches: 6. Germline loops: CDR1 SNHLY, CDR2 FYNNEI. CDR3 length: 13 residues. The CDR3 loop is CASRTSEKYEQYF. The CDR3 DNA is TGTGCCAGCAGAACTAGCGAAAAGTACGAGCAGTACTTC.

The V gene is TRBV6-6, the J gene TRBJ2-7, with 7 bases fitting TRBD1. The V gene end was trimmed by 8 bases and the J gene end by 2 bases; junction bases not matched to a gene: 9. CDR1 and CDR2 from the germline V gene are MNHNY and SVGAGI (reference sequence). CDR3 length: 14 residues. In DNA, the CDR3 is TGTGCCAGCGGACCCCAGGGACAGACCTACGAGCAGTACTTC. This translates into CASGPQGQTYEQYF.

The chain joins TRBV20-1 to TRBJ1-5; tentatively, D is TRBD1 (5 bases). Trimming removed 6 bases from V and 0 bases from J, with 9 bases in between. The CDR3 consists of 13 residues. Looked up from germline, CDR1 is DFQATT and CDR2 is SNEGSKA (reference sequence). The CDR3 loop is CSAVQGSNQPQHF. CDR3 sequence (DNA): TGCAGTGCGGTCCAGGGTAGCAATCAGCCCCAGCATTTT.